A single sample gave rise to the 23 T cell receptor beta chains below, sequenced in a study of T cell repertoires in cytomegalovirus infection. TCRdb analysed the reads with MiXCR anew, one entry per CDR3 protein. The table has more than 200,000 distinct CDR3 sequences, approximately 9.2% seen once; the top ten hold less than 15%. Specimen: PBMCs. Receptors originate from a human donor in good health (CMV status not recorded). Some clones in this sample may be carry-over from other donors' samples.

This clonotype was recorded many times. The V gene is TRBV7-2, the J gene TRBJ2-2; TRBD1 aligns across 11 bases. This CDR3 has 16 residues. J lost 7 bases, V lost 6 bases, and 10 bases had no gene match. Germline V lookup: CDR1 SGHTA, CDR2 FQGNSA. CDR3 amino acids: CASSPRTGGWGGELFF. In DNA, the CDR3 is TGTGCCAGCAGTCCAAGGACAGGGGGCTGGGGCGGGGAGCTGTTTTTT.

In this sample, this clonotype turned up many times. The chain carries TRBV7-8 and TRBJ1-5, with D unresolved. Looked up from germline, CDR1 is SGHVS and CDR2 is FQNEAQ. The CDR3 runs to 14 residues. The V end was cut by 4 bases, the J end by 4 bases, with 11 bases between. The CDR3 coding sequence is TGTGCCAGCAGCTCCTGGGAAGGGAATCAGCCCCAGCATTTT. It specifies CASSSWEGNQPQHF.

This clonotype showed up just a few times. V is TRBV28 and J is TRBJ1-1; a possible D gene is TRBD1 (6 bases). CDR3 length equals 15 residues. Trimming stripped 6 bases from V and 1 base from J, with 15 bases between. The germline V gene encodes CDR1 MDHEN and CDR2 SYDVKM. The CDR3 DNA reads as TGTGCCAGCAGAGAGGACAGCGGCCGGAACACTGAAGCTTTCTTT. The encoded protein is CASREDSGRNTEAFF. The full variable domain, in which reference TRBV28 and TRBJ1-1 provide the parts outside the CDR3, is DVKVTQSSRYLVKRTGEKVFLECVQDMDHENMFWYRQDPGLGLRLIYFSYDVKMKEKGDIPEGYSVSREKKERFSLILESASTNQTSMYLCASREDSGRNTEAFFGQGTRLTVV.

At least ten counts were recorded for this clonotype. The CDR3: CASKGQGTDTQYF. The CDR3 coding sequence is TGCGCCAGCAAGGGACAGGGAACAGATACGCAGTATTTT. The chain links TRBV10-1 to TRBJ2-3, with 9 bases aligning to TRBD1. J gave up 3 bases and V 7 bases, and 2 bases lay outside the gene matches. CDR1 WNHNN and CDR2 SYGVQD come from the germline V gene (reference sequence). This CDR3 comprises 13 residues.

In this sample, this clonotype turned up many times. This chain joins TRBV7-2 and TRBJ1-4; 7 bases match TRBD1. This CDR3 comprises 14 residues. V dropped 5 bases and J dropped 5; count of bases not matched to a gene: 5. Germline V lookup: CDR1 SGHTA, CDR2 FQGNSA. The CDR3 nucleotides read TGTGCCAGCAGCAGCCGGGACAGAAATGAAAAACTGTTTTTT. Amino acids: CASSSRDRNEKLFF. Complete variable domain (other parts from reference TRBV7-2 and TRBJ1-4): GAGVSQSPSNKVTEKGKDVELRCDPISGHTALYWYRQSLGQGLEFLIYFQGNSAPDKSGLPSDRFSAERTGGSVSTLTIQRTQQEDSAVYLCASSSRDRNEKLFFGSGTQLSVL.

This clonotype appeared many times. V usage is TRBV7-2 and J usage is TRBJ2-3; D remains unclear. Germline loops: CDR1 SGHTA, CDR2 FQGNSA. The CDR3 consists of 13 residues. V lost 3 bases and J lost 8, with 12 bases in between. The CDR3: CASSFLAEATQYF. CDR3 nucleotide sequence: TGTGCCAGCAGCTTCTTGGCGGAAGCTACGCAGTATTTT.

The V call is TRBV5-1, the J call TRBJ1-1, with D perhaps TRBD1 (6 bases). CDR3 length equals 14 residues. Deletions cut 1 base from V and 6 bases from J, with 13 bases between. The germline V gene encodes CDR1 SGHRS and CDR2 YFSETQ. The CDR3 here is CASSLFAGQSEAFF. CDR3 bases: TGCGCCAGCAGCTTGTTTGCCGGACAGTCTGAAGCTTTCTTT.

This clonotype was counted only a few times. This rearrangement joins TRBV28 to TRBJ1-3; no clear D. The V and J ends lost 6 bases and 6 bases respectively, with 9 bases between them. CDR1 is MDHEN, CDR2 SYDVKM, per germline. CDR3 size: 12 residues. CDR3 nucleotides: TGTGCCAGCAGCGGGGAGACAAACACCATATATTTT. This translates into CASSGETNTIYF.

This clonotype has just a few counts. The chain combines TRBV7-2 with TRBJ2-2; either TRBD1 or TRBD2 may supply D (5 bases each). The CDR3 extends over 17 amino acids. Germline values: CDR1 SGHTA, CDR2 FQGNSA. Trimming removed 7 bases at V and 2 bases at J, with 20 bases between. CDR3 residues: CASTPRGGRSNTGELFF. The CDR3 region has the DNA TGTGCCAGCACCCCCCGTGGGGGTCGCTCCAACACCGGGGAGCTGTTTTTT.

This clonotype was found a few times. This sequence joins TRBV28 and TRBJ2-3, with TRBD2 as a possible D gene (6 bases). Trimming took off 5 bases at V and 2 bases at J, with 17 bases between the two ends. The CDR3 spans 16 residues. From germline, CDR1 is MDHEN and CDR2 SYDVKM. The CDR3 region is CASSTAGSVVTDTQYF. The CDR3 nucleotides read TGTGCCAGCAGTACCGCCGGGAGTGTGGTCACAGATACGCAGTATTTT.

This clonotype was detected ten times or more. The gene calls are TRBV7-2 and TRBJ2-1; D possibly corresponds to TRBD2 (6 bases). The V gene lost 6 bases and the J gene lost 4 bases, with 19 bases spanning the gap. CDR3 length: 16 residues. Germline CDR1 is SGHTA and CDR2 is FQGNSA. CDR3 bases: TGTGCCAGCAGTCGCTCCTTTGGGGGGAATTACAATGAGCAGTTCTTC. It encodes CASSRSFGGNYNEQFF. Complete variable domain (other parts from reference TRBV7-2 and TRBJ2-1): GAGVSQSPSNKVTEKGKDVELRCDPISGHTALYWYRQSLGQGLEFLIYFQGNSAPDKSGLPSDRFSAERTGGSVSTLTIQRTQQEDSAVYLCASSRSFGGNYNEQFFGPGTRLTVL.

V usage is TRBV29-1 and J usage is TRBJ2-3, with unresolved D. The germline V gene has CDR1 SQVTM and CDR2 ANQGSEA. The CDR3 is 10 residues long. V lost 7 bases and J lost 1, with 3 bases in between. The chain's CDR3 is CSARTDTQYF. CDR3 DNA: TGCAGCGCACGCACAGATACGCAGTATTTT.

This clonotype was detected ten times or more. The chain joins TRBV12-3 or TRBV12-4 to TRBJ2-7, with 10 nucleotides matching TRBD2. The CDR3 loop spans 16 amino acids. V was clipped by 2 bases and J by 6 bases; unmatched bases: 10. CDR3 DNA sequence: TGTGCCAGCAGTTTATCGCTAGCGGGGGTGGTGCGCGAGCAGTACTTC. Its translation: CASSLSLAGVVREQYF.

Many counts were recorded for this clonotype. This chain connects TRBV7-9 to TRBJ2-7; 8 bases are shared with TRBD2. CDR1 and CDR2 (germline): SEHNR, FQNEAQ (reference sequence). V shed 8 bases, J shed 3 bases, and the junction held 9 bases outside the gene matches. CDR3 size: 14 residues. The CDR3 here is CASCPSGPNYEQYF. As DNA, the CDR3 is TGTGCCAGCTGCCCTAGCGGGCCGAACTACGAGCAGTACTTC.

This clonotype was recorded many times. The chain is built from TRBV28 and TRBJ2-3, with D tentatively TRBD2 (6 bases). Between the trimmed V and J ends, which lost 8 bases and 4 bases, there was a span of 16 bases. The CDR3 loop spans 14 amino acids. The germline V gene has CDR1 MDHEN and CDR2 SYDVKM. This CDR3 reads CASYTTGVADTQYF. CDR3 nucleotides: TGTGCCAGCTACACCACGGGGGTGGCAGATACGCAGTATTTT.

The chain is built from TRBV15 and TRBJ1-5; D is perhaps TRBD1 (5 bases). The germline gives CDR1 LNHNV, CDR2 YYDKDF (reference sequence). The CDR3 has 13 residues. Trimming took off 3 bases at V and 4 bases at J, with 7 bases between the two ends. Here the CDR3 DNA reads TGTGCCACCAGCAGCCACAGGAATCAGCCCCAGCATTTT. Translation gives CATSSHRNQPQHF.

V gene TRBV6-2 or TRBV6-3 combines with J gene TRBJ2-3; tentative D call: TRBD2 (5 bases). The germline V and J ends were trimmed by 4 bases and 7 bases, with 12 bases remaining between them. This CDR3 comprises 13 residues. Per germline, CDR1 MNHEY and CDR2 SVGEGT. CDR3 bases: TGTGCCAGCAGTTGGGAGAGAACCAATACGCAGTATTTT. Protein product: CASSWERTNTQYF.

This clonotype occurred many times. The chain couples TRBV7-2 to TRBJ2-7; tentatively, D is TRBD2 (5 bases). Looked up from germline, CDR1 is SGHTA and CDR2 is FQGNSA. This CDR3 contains 13 residues. V was cut by 5 bases and J by 9 bases, with 17 bases left in between. CDR3 protein: CASSEASLLGQYF. CDR3 nucleotides: TGTGCCAGCAGCGAGGCTAGCCTCCTAGGGCAGTACTTC. The full variable domain, rest sourced from reference TRBV7-2 and TRBJ2-7, is GAGVSQSPSNKVTEKGKDVELRCDPISGHTALYWYRQSLGQGLEFLIYFQGNSAPDKSGLPSDRFSAERTGGSVSTLTIQRTQQEDSAVYLCASSEASLLGQYFGPGTRLTVT.

Turning to this clonotype: It may be a read error: a sequence one base away is much more abundant. The conserved final phenylalanine or tryptophan is absent from the CDR3, which likely points to a read error. The rearrangement joins TRBV6-6 to TRBJ1-2; possible D gene TRBD1, 6 bases. The CDR3 is 17 residues long. Germline-derived CDR1 and CDR2 are MNHNY and SVGAGI (reference sequence). The V gene lost 4 bases and the J gene lost 1 base, with 19 bases spanning the gap. CDR3 DNA: TGTGCCAGCAGTTCCATCTTCGACGGGGGCAATAACTATGGCTACACCATC. Translating it yields CASSSIFDGGNNYGYTI.

Regarding this clonotype: A junction end diverges from the germline sequence, so it may reflect a read error. CDR3 nucleotide sequence: TGTGGCAGCAGTTTATTAGTAGGGTTGATGAACACTGAAGCTTTCTTT. Translating it yields CGSSLLVGLMNTEAFF. This sequence joins TRBV28 and TRBJ1-1; the D is unclear. Germline CDR1 reads MDHEN; CDR2 reads SYDVKM. This CDR3 spans 16 amino acids.

This clonotype was observed at least ten times. The chain couples TRBV5-1 to TRBJ2-3, with a possible D match to TRBD2 (5 bases). Germline assignment: CDR1 SGHRS and CDR2 YFSETQ. This CDR3 spans 16 amino acids. Trimming left V 1 base short and J 3 bases short, with 15 bases between. In DNA form, the CDR3 reads TGCGCCAGCAGCTTGCCTAGCTCAATTGGAACAGATACGCAGTATTTT. It codes for CASSLPSSIGTDTQYF.

This clonotype occurred many times. The rearrangement links TRBV20-1 to TRBJ2-7, with D perhaps matching TRBD1 (5 bases). Looked up from germline, CDR1 is DFQATT and CDR2 is SNEGSKA (reference sequence). V dropped 3 bases and J dropped 1 base, with 13 bases sitting between them. There are 14 residues in the CDR3. The CDR3 sequence is CSARDNVKSYEQYF. CDR3 sequence (DNA): TGCAGTGCTAGGGACAACGTGAAATCCTACGAGCAGTACTTC.

There are many counts of this clonotype. V is TRBV7-9 and J is TRBJ1-2; 7 nucleotides agree with TRBD1. The CDR3 spans 14 residues. V lost 4 bases and J lost 7; bases outside the gene matches: 9. The germline V gene has CDR1 SEHNR and CDR2 FQNEAQ (reference sequence). CDR3 amino acids: CASSYSDRRSGYTF. CDR3 DNA: TGTGCCAGCAGCTACTCGGACAGGAGGAGTGGCTACACCTTC. The full variable domain, completed using reference TRBV7-9 and TRBJ1-2, is DTGVSQNPRHKITKRGQNVTFRCDPISEHNRLYWYRQTLGQGPEFLTYFQNEAQLEKSRLLSDRFSAERPKGSFSTLEIQRTEQGDSAMYLCASSYSDRRSGYTFGSGTRLTVV.